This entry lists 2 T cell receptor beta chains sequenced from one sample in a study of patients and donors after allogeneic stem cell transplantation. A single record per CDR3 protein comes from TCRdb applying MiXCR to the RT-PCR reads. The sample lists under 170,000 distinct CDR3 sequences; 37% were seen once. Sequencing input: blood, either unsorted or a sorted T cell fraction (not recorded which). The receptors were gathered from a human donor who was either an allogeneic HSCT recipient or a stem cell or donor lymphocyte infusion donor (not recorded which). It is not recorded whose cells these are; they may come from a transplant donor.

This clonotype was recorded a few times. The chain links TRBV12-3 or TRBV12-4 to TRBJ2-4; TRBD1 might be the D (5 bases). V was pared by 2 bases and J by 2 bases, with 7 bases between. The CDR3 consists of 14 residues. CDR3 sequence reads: CASSLRTTKNIQYF. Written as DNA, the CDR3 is TGTGCCAGCAGTTTACGGACAACCAAAAACATTCAGTACTTC.

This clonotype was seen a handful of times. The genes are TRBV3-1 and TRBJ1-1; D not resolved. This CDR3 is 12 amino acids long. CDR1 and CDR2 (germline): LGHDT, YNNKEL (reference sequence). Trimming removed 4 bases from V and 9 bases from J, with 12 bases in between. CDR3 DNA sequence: TGTGCCAGCAGCCCTCACAGATCCCAAGCTTTCTTT. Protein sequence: CASSPHRSQAFF.